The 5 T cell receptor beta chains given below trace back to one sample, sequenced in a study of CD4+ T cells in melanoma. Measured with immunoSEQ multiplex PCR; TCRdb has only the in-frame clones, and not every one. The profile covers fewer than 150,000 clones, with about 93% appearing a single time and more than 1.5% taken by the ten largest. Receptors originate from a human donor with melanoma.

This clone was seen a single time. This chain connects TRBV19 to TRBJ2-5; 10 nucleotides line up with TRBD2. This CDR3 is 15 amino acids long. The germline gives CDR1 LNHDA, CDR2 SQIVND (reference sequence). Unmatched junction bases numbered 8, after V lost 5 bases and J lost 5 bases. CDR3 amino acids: CASSPSGLAWETQYF. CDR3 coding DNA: TGTGCCAGTAGTCCGTCGGGACTAGCGTGGGAGACCCAGTACTTC.

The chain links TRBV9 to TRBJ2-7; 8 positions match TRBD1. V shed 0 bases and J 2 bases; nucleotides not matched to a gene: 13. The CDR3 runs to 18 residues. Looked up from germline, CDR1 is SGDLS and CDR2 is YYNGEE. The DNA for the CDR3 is TGTGCCAGCAGCGTAGGGGGCAGGGGGCTAAGCCAGCCCTACGAGCAGTACTTC. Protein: CASSVGGRGLSQPYEQYF.

The CDR3 DNA reads TGTGCCAGCAGCCTCGACAGGGGGAGCTCCTACGAGCAGTACTTC. Amino acid sequence: CASSLDRGSSYEQYF. V and J are TRBV5-4 and TRBJ2-7; TRBD1 matches 9 bases. This CDR3 is 15 amino acids long. Trimming removed 4 bases from V and 0 bases from J; junction bases left unmatched: 5. CDR1 and CDR2 (germline): SGHNT, YYREEE (reference sequence).

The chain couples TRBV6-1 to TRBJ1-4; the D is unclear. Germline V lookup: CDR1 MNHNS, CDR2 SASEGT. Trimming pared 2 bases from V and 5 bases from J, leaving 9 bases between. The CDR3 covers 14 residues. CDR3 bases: TGTGCCAGCAGTGAATGGGGATTCAATGAAAAACTGTTTTTT. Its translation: CASSEWGFNEKLFF.

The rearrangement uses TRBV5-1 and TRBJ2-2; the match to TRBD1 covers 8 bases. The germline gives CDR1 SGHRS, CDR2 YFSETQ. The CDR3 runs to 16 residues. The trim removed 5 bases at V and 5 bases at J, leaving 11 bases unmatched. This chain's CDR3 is CASRGTGLRGTGELFF. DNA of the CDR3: TGCGCCAGCAGGGGGACAGGACTAAGGGGTACCGGGGAGCTGTTTTTT.